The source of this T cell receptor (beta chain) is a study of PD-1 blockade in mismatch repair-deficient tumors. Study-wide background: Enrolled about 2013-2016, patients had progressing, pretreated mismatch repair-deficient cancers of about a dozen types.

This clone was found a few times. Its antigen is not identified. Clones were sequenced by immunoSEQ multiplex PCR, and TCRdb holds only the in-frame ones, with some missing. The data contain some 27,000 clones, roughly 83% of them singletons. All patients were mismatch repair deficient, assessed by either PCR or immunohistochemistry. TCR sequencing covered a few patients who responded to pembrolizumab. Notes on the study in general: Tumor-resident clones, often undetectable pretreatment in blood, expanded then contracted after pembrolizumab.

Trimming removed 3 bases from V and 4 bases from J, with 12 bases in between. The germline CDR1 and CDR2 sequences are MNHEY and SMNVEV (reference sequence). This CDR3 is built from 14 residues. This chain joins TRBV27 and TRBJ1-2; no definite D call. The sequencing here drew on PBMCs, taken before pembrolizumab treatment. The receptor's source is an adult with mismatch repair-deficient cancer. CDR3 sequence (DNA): TGTGCCAGCAGTTTCGACGAGGGCGGCTATGGCTACACCTTC. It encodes CASSFDEGGYGYTF.